This T cell receptor (beta chain) originates from a study of OX40 agonist ivuxolimab in advanced cancers. Regarding the study in general: Ivuxolimab was a fully human IgG2 agonistic monoclonal antibody targeting the costimulatory receptor OX40 (CD134). Partial responses occurred in three dose-escalation patients: two with cutaneous melanoma and one with hepatocellular carcinoma. In the dose-escalation cohort, around 80% of patients were male, and the mean age was around 60 years with a range of roughly 20 to 79. Peripheral TCRbeta sequencing aimed to test whether ivuxolimab altered TCR sequence diversity and caused clonal T-cell expansion. Patients were allowed to have had prior anti-PD-1, anti-PD-L1 or anti-CTLA-4 therapy, and 30% to 50% of the dose-escalation patients had previously received checkpoint inhibitors. Intravenous ivuxolimab was administered to patients every 2 weeks at six dose levels: 0.01, 0.1, 0.3, 1.5, 3 and 10 mg/kg. Of the approximately 54 dose-escalation patients, hepatocellular carcinoma was present in some 19, melanoma in around 15, renal cell carcinoma in 9 and head and neck cancer in 9. The monotherapy dose-escalation portion (N ≈ 50 patients) of the phase I ivuxolimab trial is reported in the paper. Paper-wide results and their limitations: In the 0.1-3.0 mg/kg groups, partial responders had among the lowest normalized peripheral clonal expansion, particularly in CD8+ T cells. Low levels of normalized T-cell clonal expansion were also shown by some nonresponding patients. After ivuxolimab, expanded clones were on average more numerous among CD8+ T cells than among CD4+ T cells. At doses from 0.1 to 3.0 mg/kg, clonal expansion was seen in both CD4+ and CD8+ blood T cells between baseline and week 6. The antigen specificity of the clonally expanded peripheral T cells was not determined.

This clone was seen a few times. Its specific antigen is unknown. No base qualities exist here, and no much larger clone lies one base off it. CDR1 and CDR2 (LNHNV, YYDKDF) derive from the germline V gene (reference sequence). The CDR3 runs 15 amino acids, cysteine and phenylalanine included. CDR3 DNA is the only sequence kept; it has 45 bases, read in frame from the first base. V is reduced by 1 base and J by 1 base, leaving a spacing of 9 bases between them. Patients with a history of autoimmune disease or receiving systemic immunosuppression were excluded from the trial. Peripheral blood for TCR sequencing was drawn from every dose cohort at baseline, at cycle 4 day 1 and at cycle 7 day 1. Samples came from an open-label, multicenter, first-in-human phase I dose-escalation trial of ivuxolimab. Adults with locally advanced or metastatic melanoma, renal cell, hepatocellular, or head and neck squamous cell carcinoma were enrolled in the trial. Before TCR sequencing, CD4+ T cells and CD8+ T cells from peripheral blood were sorted into separate populations.

Genomic DNA was isolated from the sorted cells so that the TCRbeta CDR3 region could be sequenced. The immunoSEQ Assay was used to sequence the TCRbeta CDR3 regions. TCRdb's version of the immuneACCESS table is confined to in-frame rearrangements and falls short of the full clone set. An unresolved V gene accounts for under half of the shortfall where checked; the remainder is of unknown origin. The sample contains over 90,000 clones, around 90% of them found a single time. The leading ten clones occupy approximately 0.16% of the sample. This sequence uses TRBV15 and TRBJ2-3, with the D segment possibly TRBD1 or TRBD2, each aligning over 5 bases. Sequencing was performed on CD4+ or CD8+ T cells sorted from blood, taken in a trial of the OX40 agonist ivuxolimab. The receptor's source is an adult with an advanced solid tumor such as melanoma, head and neck, liver or kidney cancer. The CDR3 corresponds to CATSRVGDRTDTQYF. In nucleotides, the sequence is TGTGCCACCAGCAGAGTAGGGGACCGCACAGATACGCAGTATTTT.